This T cell receptor (beta chain) was observed in a study of neoadjuvant anti-PD-1 for oral cavity cancer. CDR1 and CDR2 from the germline V gene are SGHDT and YYEEEE. The CDR3 consists of 14 residues. V shed 5 bases and J shed 3 bases, with 12 bases lying between them. Study-wide findings and caveats: Post-nivolumab, blood T cell clonality was significantly elevated in non-responders. With a few patients per group, TCR findings need larger cohorts.

Noted time point: after neoadjuvant nivolumab, at surgical resection. Stage II-IVA oral cavity squamous cell carcinoma was new and untreated by systemic or radiation therapy. PBMCs were not maintained or expanded in culture before analysis. A remark on this clone: The antigen is undetermined.

Some clones are missing from TCRdb's copy, which holds only in-frame ones; the method was immunoSEQ multiplex PCR. The sample records roughly 15,000 clones, less than 75% being singletons. The sequence came from a person aged 35 to 85 with oral cavity squamous cell carcinoma. Material: PBMCs, obtained after nivolumab (anti-PD-1) treatment. This chain connects TRBV5-6 to TRBJ1-5, with D unclear. This CDR3 reads CASSRRVDNQPQHF. The CDR3 DNA sequence: TGTGCCAGCAGTCGGCGGGTGGACAATCAGCCCCAGCATTTT.